This TCR beta chain was obtained from a study of response to subunit inactivated influenza vaccine. The study's findings and limits: Authors suggested each seasonal influenza vaccination recruits few new T cells.

MiXCR, run by TCRdb on the RT-PCR reads, gives a single entry per CDR3 protein. The profile covers about 700,000 distinct CDR3 sequences, with approximately 15% appearing a single time and less than 7% taken by the ten largest. As regards this clonotype: As yet, its antigen is unknown.

From germline, CDR1 is LNHNV and CDR2 YYDKDF (reference sequence). Trimming removed 8 bases from V and 6 bases from J, with 14 bases in between. The CDR3 has 12 amino acids. The gene calls are TRBV15 and TRBJ2-7; tentatively, D is TRBD2 (5 bases). The source is a man aged 50 to 59 who received an inactivated influenza vaccine. The sample consisted of PBMCs from blood, taken approximately 15 days before vaccination. DNA of the CDR3: TGTGCCACCGGACTCCCGATGGGCGAGCAGTACTTC. This encodes CATGLPMGEQYF.